The clone carrying this T cell receptor (beta chain) has at least ten counts. Its specificity is not known. Each CDR3 protein is one row after TCRdb ran MiXCR on the 5' RACE reads. The sample includes fewer than 650,000 distinct CDR3 sequences, roughly 9.5% of them seen just once. The data were obtained in a study of identical twins. All donors were healthy, and all were Caucasian. V was cut by 2 bases and J by 7 bases, with 9 bases left in between. The CDR3 has 13 amino acids. Germline CDR1 is MNHEY and CDR2 is SVGAGI. General study points: The abundant beta clonotypes from cord blood had fewer insertions, and memory repertoires had none of this. Partly confounded zero-insertion analyses could result from invariant MAIT and iNKT cells.

These sequences were also reported in another study, on yellow fever vaccine responses in identical twins.

The sequenced material came from PBMCs. The chain links TRBV6-5 to TRBJ2-1; D might be TRBD1 (5 bases). This receptor was identified in a woman aged 18-29 years in good health. The CDR3 is CASSYRGKNEQFF. CDR3 in DNA: TGTGCCAGCAGTTACAGGGGAAAGAATGAGCAGTTCTTC.